These 12 T cell receptor beta chains came from one sample sequenced in a study of blood T cell repertoires in COVID-19. Data came from immunoSEQ multiplex PCR; TCRdb stores just in-frame clones and leaves some out. The sample yields 200,000 to 250,000 clones, approximately 88% seen once. Sample: PBMCs or T cells enriched from blood (not recorded which). Receptor source: a woman in her thirties who had been exposed to COVID-19.

The rearrangement joins TRBV7-9 to TRBJ1-6; D is possibly TRBD1 (5 bases). The CDR3 has 13 amino acids. V was pared by 3 bases and J by 10 bases, with 10 bases between. CDR1 is SEHNR, CDR2 FQNEAQ, per germline (reference sequence). CDR3 in DNA: TGTGCCAGCAGCTTCAGGGTCGACTCACCCCTCCACTTT. It yields the protein CASSFRVDSPLHF.

The V gene is TRBV27, the J gene TRBJ1-2, with D unresolved. Germline V gene data show CDR1 as MNHEY and CDR2 as SMNVEV (reference sequence). Trimming left V 0 bases short and J 7 bases short, with 12 bases between. This CDR3 has 14 residues. The CDR3 here is CASSLSASGIGYTF. For the CDR3, the DNA is TGTGCCAGCAGTTTATCTGCCTCCGGTATTGGCTACACCTTC.

V and J are TRBV11-2 and TRBJ2-7; TRBD2 agrees at 8 bases. V was clipped by 4 bases and J by 7 bases; unmatched bases: 6. CDR1 and CDR2 (germline): SGHAT, FQNNGV. This CDR3 contains 13 residues. The CDR3 protein is CASSSGLGLEQYF. CDR3 nucleotides: TGTGCCAGCAGCTCGGGACTAGGGTTGGAGCAGTACTTC. The complete variable domain, with remaining parts taken from reference TRBV11-2 and TRBJ2-7, reads EAGVAQSPRYKIIEKRQSVAFWCNPISGHATLYWYQQILGQGPKLLIQFQNNGVVDDSQLPKDRFSAERLKGVDSTLKIQPAKLEDSAVYLCASSSGLGLEQYFGPGTRLTVT.

The chain recombines TRBV30 with TRBJ1-3; 8 nucleotides agree with TRBD1. The germline V gene encodes CDR1 GTSNPN and CDR2 SVGIG (reference sequence). CDR3 size: 19 residues. V shed 7 bases, J shed 0 bases, and the junction held 20 bases outside the gene matches. The CDR3 region is CAFGQGLSGSANSGNTIYF. The CDR3 DNA reads as TGTGCCTTTGGACAGGGACTTTCAGGTTCCGCCAACTCTGGAAACACCATATATTTT.

The chain joins TRBV10-3 to TRBJ2-6; unclear D gene. The CDR3 runs to 12 residues. Germline V lookup: CDR1 ENHRY, CDR2 SYGVKD. V was clipped by 10 bases and J by 0 bases, with 4 bases between them. The CDR3 DNA reads TGTGCCACCTTCTCTGGGGCCAACGTCCTGACTTTC. Protein product: CATFSGANVLTF.

The genes are TRBV7-9 and TRBJ1-1; no clear D gene. The germline V and J ends were trimmed by 5 bases and 8 bases, with 6 bases remaining between them. From germline, CDR1 is SEHNR and CDR2 FQNEAQ (reference sequence). This CDR3 comprises 10 residues. CDR3 residues: CASSTNEAFF. CDR3 nucleotide sequence: TGTGCCAGCAGCACAAACGAAGCTTTCTTT.

The chain couples TRBV30 to TRBJ1-2; D may be TRBD1 (5 bases). The length of the CDR3 is 13 residues. Germline loops: CDR1 GTSNPN, CDR2 SVGIG (reference sequence). Trimming removed 5 bases at V and 4 bases at J, with 14 bases between. The CDR3 spells CAWSPGGTYGYTF. For the CDR3, the DNA is TGTGCCTGGTCACCGGGGGGAACCTATGGCTACACCTTC.

The chain carries TRBV30 and TRBJ1-1, with a possible D match to TRBD1 (6 bases). CDR3 size: 13 residues. V lost 4 bases to trimming and J lost 7 bases, with 16 bases between them. Germline V gives CDR1 GTSNPN, CDR2 SVGIG (reference sequence). This CDR3 is CAWIEGGVGEAFF. CDR3 nucleotides: TGTGCCTGGATCGAAGGGGGGGTTGGTGAAGCTTTCTTT.

The genes are TRBV7-9 and TRBJ2-7; D is unresolved. CDR3 length: 11 residues. CDR1 is SEHNR and CDR2 is FQNEAQ in the germline V gene (reference sequence). Trimming cost V 4 bases and J 3 bases, with 4 bases left between them. CDR3 region: CASSSFYEQYF. CDR3 nucleotides: TGTGCCAGCAGCTCCTTCTACGAGCAGTACTTC.

This chain joins TRBV2 and TRBJ1-1, with TRBD1 matching over 7 bases. Per germline, CDR1 SNHLY and CDR2 FYNNEI. The J segment lost 3 bases and the V segment lost 6 bases, leaving 7 bases of the junction unmatched. The CDR3 totals 14 residues. The DNA of the CDR3 is TGTGCCAGCAGCCCGGGACAGACTTACACTGAAGCTTTCTTT. This sequence encodes CASSPGQTYTEAFF.

The CDR3 DNA reads TGTGCCAGCAGTGAAGCGCTTAGGGGGAAGGGGGATGGCTACACCTTC. It translates to CASSEALRGKGDGYTF. V is TRBV2 and J is TRBJ1-2; perhaps TRBD1 as D (6 bases). Germline V lookup: CDR1 SNHLY, CDR2 FYNNEI. Trimming cost V 0 bases and J 6 bases, with 17 bases left between them. The CDR3 loop spans 16 amino acids.

V and J are TRBV19 and TRBJ1-1, with 7 bases that match TRBD1. The V segment lost 7 bases and the J segment 1 base; nucleotides outside the gene matches: 6. From germline, CDR1 is LNHDA and CDR2 SQIVND (reference sequence). The CDR3 runs to 14 residues. DNA of the CDR3: TGTGCCAGTACCGTGGACAGGAGGAACACTGAAGCTTTCTTT. Its protein product is CASTVDRRNTEAFF.